This T cell receptor (beta chain) was sequenced during a study of identical twins. Study outcomes and limitations: Modelling underestimated the level of out-of-frame TCR alpha sharing observed in monozygotic twins. Memory repertoires showed no such pattern, whereas abundant cord blood beta clonotypes carried fewer insertions.

Carrying unique molecular identifiers, the cDNA also gained a universal primer site through template switching. TCRdb used MiXCR to reprocess the 5' RACE reads, holding one entry per CDR3 protein. This repertoire shows 200,000 to 250,000 distinct CDR3 sequences, roughly 12% found once; its top ten account for roughly 3.7%. Only a few counts were recorded for this clonotype. Its antigen is unidentified. CDR1 SGHKS and CDR2 YYEKEE come from the germline V gene (reference sequence). The V and J ends lost 3 bases and 5 bases respectively, with 12 bases between them. This CDR3 contains 13 residues. In addition, the sample was reused for a study of yellow fever vaccine responses in identical twins. Turning to that study: Twins reportedly appeared to share part of their vaccine T cell response while keeping part individual.

Sequencing was done on a sample of memory (CD45RO+) T cells sorted from blood. This clonotype originated in a woman under 30 in good health. The chain is built from TRBV5-5 and TRBJ2-7; unclear D gene. CDR3 in amino acids: CASSWAGWDEQYF. The CDR3 region has the DNA TGTGCCAGCAGCTGGGCTGGGTGGGACGAGCAGTACTTC.